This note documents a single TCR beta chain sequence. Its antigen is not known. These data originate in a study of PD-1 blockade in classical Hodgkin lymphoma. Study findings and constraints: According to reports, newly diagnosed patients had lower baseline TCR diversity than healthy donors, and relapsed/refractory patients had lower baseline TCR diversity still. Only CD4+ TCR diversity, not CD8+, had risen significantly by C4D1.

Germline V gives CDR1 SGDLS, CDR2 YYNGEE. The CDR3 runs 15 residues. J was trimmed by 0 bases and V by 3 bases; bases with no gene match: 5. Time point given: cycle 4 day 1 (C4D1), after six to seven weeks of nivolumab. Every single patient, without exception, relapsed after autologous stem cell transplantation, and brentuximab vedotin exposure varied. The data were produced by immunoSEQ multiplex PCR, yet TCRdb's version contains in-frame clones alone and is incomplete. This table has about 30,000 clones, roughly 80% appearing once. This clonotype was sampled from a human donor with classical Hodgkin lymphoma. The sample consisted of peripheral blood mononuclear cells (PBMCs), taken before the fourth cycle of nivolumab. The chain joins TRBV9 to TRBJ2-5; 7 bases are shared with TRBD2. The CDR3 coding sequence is TGTGCCAGCAGCGGCCCCGGGGGGAACCAAGAGACCCAGTACTTC. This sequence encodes CASSGPGGNQETQYF.